Sequencing of this TCR beta chain was carried out in a study of cytomegalovirus exposure and HLA in healthy donors. Findings and limits, study-wide: According to an earlier analysis, most TCR beta V segments yielded productive rearrangements about 87% or about 30% of the time. According to the study, around 180 TCR beta chains were cytomegalovirus-associated.

The study ran its PCR with 60 Vbeta and 13 Jbeta primers. Data came from immunoSEQ multiplex PCR; TCRdb stores just in-frame clones and leaves some out. The sample gives 120,000 or so clones, around 68% of which show up once; more than 9% is in the top ten. Of note for this clone: The antigen is undetermined.

Material for sequencing was PBMCs. The TCR comes from a woman aged 45-59 years in good health and CMV-seropositive.

CDR3 nucleotide sequence: TGTGCCAGCAGCCCTTACGGGAGGGCTGATGGAAACACCATATATTTT. This translates into CASSPYGRADGNTIYF. This sequence joins TRBV7-8 and TRBJ1-3; D not resolved. Trimming took off 5 bases at V and 3 bases at J, with 17 bases between the two ends. Germline V CDR1 and CDR2: SGHVS, FQNEAQ. The CDR3 consists of 16 residues. Together with reference TRBV7-8 and TRBJ1-3, the CDR3 gives the full variable domain: GAGVSQSPRYKVAKRGQDVALRCDPISGHVSLFWYQQALGQGPEFLTYFQNEAQLDKSGLPSDRFFAERPEGSVSTLKIQRTQQEDSAVYLCASSPYGRADGNTIYFGEGSWLTVV.